Presented here are 27 T cell receptor beta chains from one specimen sequenced in a study of blood T cell repertoires in COVID-19. The repertoire was sequenced with immunoSEQ multiplex PCR; TCRdb's copy has only in-frame clones and lacks some. The table has roughly 54,000 clones, more than 75% seen once. The sequenced sample consisted of peripheral blood. These receptors were collected from a woman between 55 and 75 years old with acute or convalescent COVID-19.

This CDR3 is CASSQGQGREPQHF. CDR3 DNA: TGTGCCAGCAGCCAAGGACAGGGCCGGGAGCCCCAGCATTTT. The chain uses TRBV3-1 (or the pseudogene TRBV3-2) and TRBJ1-5; TRBD1 matches 7 bases. This CDR3 is 14 amino acids long. Germline V gene data show CDR1 as LGHDT and CDR2 as YNNKEL (reference sequence). V gave up 1 base and J gave up 8 bases; unmatched junction bases: 5.

CDR3 sequence: CASSLNEARSPLHF. In DNA form, the CDR3 reads TGTGCCAGCAGTTTAAACGAAGCCCGTTCACCCCTCCACTTT. The chain employs TRBV27 and TRBJ1-6; D gene ambiguous. Germline lookup yields CDR1 MNHEY and CDR2 SMNVEV (reference sequence). Trimming stripped 2 bases from V and 9 bases from J, with 11 bases between. The CDR3 is 14 residues long.

The chain uses TRBV7-9 and TRBJ2-7, with 7 bases lining up with TRBD1. CDR3 length: 14 residues. J gave up 2 bases and V 5 bases, and 6 bases lay outside the gene matches. Per germline, CDR1 SEHNR and CDR2 FQNEAQ (reference sequence). CDR3 protein: CASSMTGLTYEQYF. The DNA for the CDR3 is TGTGCCAGCAGCATGACAGGGCTCACCTACGAGCAGTACTTC.

This clone was recorded only once. The V and J genes are TRBV28 and TRBJ2-5, with a tentative D call TRBD1 (6 bases). The CDR3 is 13 amino acids. The V gene's germline CDR1 is MDHEN and CDR2 SYDVKM. Trimming took off 8 bases at V and 2 bases at J, with 12 bases between the two ends. The CDR3 nucleotides read TGTGCCAGCGGAATACAGGGTCAAGAGACCCAGTACTTC. Its translation is CASGIQGQETQYF.

This CDR3 reads CAWSGDRNFYEQYF. The CDR3 nucleotides are TGTGCCTGGAGCGGGGACAGAAATTTCTACGAGCAGTACTTC. The chain couples TRBV30 to TRBJ2-7; TRBD1 agrees at 7 bases. This CDR3 comprises 14 residues. Germline loops: CDR1 GTSNPN, CDR2 SVGIG (reference sequence). The V segment lost 3 bases and the J segment 3 bases; nucleotides outside the gene matches: 8.

The rearrangement links TRBV7-2 to TRBJ2-7; D is possibly TRBD1 (6 bases). Per germline, CDR1 SGHTA and CDR2 FQGNSA. The CDR3 loop spans 12 amino acids. Trimming took off 0 bases at V and 7 bases at J, with 7 bases between the two ends. This CDR3 reads CASSLARGEQYF. The CDR3, as DNA: TGTGCCAGCAGCTTAGCTAGGGGGGAGCAGTACTTC.

The V call is TRBV5-1, the J call TRBJ1-5, with TRBD1 matching 12 bases. Germline V gene sequence: CDR1 SGHRS, CDR2 YFSETQ. V lost 4 bases and J lost 0; bases outside the gene matches: 14. The CDR3 spans 20 residues. CDR3 region: CASSLDGTGGGIFSNQPQHF. Written as DNA, the CDR3 is TGCGCCAGCAGCCTAGATGGGACAGGGGGCGGAATCTTTAGCAATCAGCCCCAGCATTTT.

The chain employs TRBV7-2 and TRBJ1-5, with D unclear. Looked up from germline, CDR1 is SGHTA and CDR2 is FQGNSA. V lost 4 bases to trimming and J lost 2 bases, with 12 bases between them. This CDR3 comprises 15 residues. Here the CDR3 DNA reads TGTGCCAGCAGCTCATCTAGTTTTGGCAATCAGCCCCAGCATTTT. Its protein product is CASSSSSFGNQPQHF.

The rearrangement links TRBV19 to TRBJ2-1; TRBD1 aligns across 7 bases. This CDR3 spans 17 amino acids. Germline trimming cut 3 bases from V and 0 bases from J; bases unmatched to any gene: 8. Looked up from germline, CDR1 is LNHDA and CDR2 is SQIVND (reference sequence). CDR3 sequence (DNA): TGTGCCAGTAGTATCAGACAGGGCGTCAGCTCCTACAATGAGCAGTTCTTC. It translates to CASSIRQGVSSYNEQFF.

V usage is TRBV30 and J usage is TRBJ1-2; D not certain. Germline lookup yields CDR1 GTSNPN and CDR2 SVGIG (reference sequence). V lost 0 bases and J lost 2, with 19 bases in between. The CDR3 runs to 17 residues. As DNA, the CDR3 is TGTGCCTGGAGTGTACCCCGCGGCGGGCGAGGGAACTATGGCTACACCTTC. Translated: CAWSVPRGGRGNYGYTF. Combining the CDR3 with reference TRBV30 and TRBJ1-2 gives the whole variable domain SQTIHQWPATLVQPVGSPLSLECTVEGTSNPNLYWYRQAAGRGLQLLFYSVGIGQISSEVPQNLSASRPQDRQFILSSKKLLLSDSGFYLCAWSVPRGGRGNYGYTFGSGTRLTVV.

The chain employs TRBV3-1 (or the pseudogene TRBV3-2) and TRBJ1-4; the match to TRBD1 covers 10 bases. Per germline, CDR1 LGHDT and CDR2 YNNKEL (reference sequence). The V and J ends lost 2 bases and 7 bases, in that order; junction bases with no gene match: 7. The CDR3 has 16 amino acids. The CDR3: CASSQTGQGNSEKLFF. The CDR3 DNA reads TGTGCCAGCAGCCAAACGGGACAGGGGAACAGTGAAAAACTGTTTTTT.

The rearrangement joins TRBV5-5 to TRBJ2-3, with D possibly TRBD1 on 5 matching bases. The V end lost 1 base, the J end lost 2 bases, and 11 bases lay between the germline ends. Germline values: CDR1 SGHKS, CDR2 YYEKEE (reference sequence). The CDR3 totals 15 residues. The CDR3 protein is CASSLIGAITDTQYF. DNA of the CDR3: TGTGCCAGCAGCTTGATAGGGGCGATCACAGATACGCAGTATTTT.

This chain joins TRBV14 and TRBJ1-2; D is uncertain. CDR3 length: 15 amino acids. Germline V lookup: CDR1 SGHDN, CDR2 FVKESK. Trimming removed 4 bases at V and 8 bases at J, with 20 bases between. This CDR3 is CASSPTLGRGLGYTF. In nucleotides, the CDR3 is TGTGCCAGCAGCCCAACCTTGGGTCGAGGGCTCGGCTACACCTTC.

This sequence joins TRBV28 and TRBJ1-1; a weak D match, TRBD1 (6 bases). The V gene lost 8 bases and the J gene lost 9 bases, with 16 bases spanning the gap. The CDR3 covers 12 residues. CDR1 is MDHEN, CDR2 SYDVKM, per germline. CDR3 nucleotides: TGTGCCAGCGAGGTAACAGGGCGACAAGCTTTCTTT. This translates into CASEVTGRQAFF.

The chain employs TRBV12-3 or TRBV12-4 and TRBJ1-2; no reliable D call. V shed 4 bases and J shed 8 bases, with 11 bases lying between them. The length of the CDR3 is 12 residues. The CDR3 DNA reads as TGTGCCAGCAGTTCCCCCCTCTTCGGCTACACCTTC. The encoded protein is CASSSPLFGYTF.

This clone was seen a single time. This rearrangement joins TRBV5-1 to TRBJ2-7; TRBD1 agrees at 10 bases. The CDR3 loop spans 14 amino acids. Germline assignment: CDR1 SGHRS and CDR2 YFSETQ. J was trimmed by 3 bases and V by 0 bases; bases with no gene match: 0. CDR3 in amino acids: CASSLGTGGYEQYF. In DNA, the CDR3 is TGCGCCAGCAGCTTGGGGACAGGGGGCTACGAGCAGTACTTC.

J is TRBJ1-3 and V is TRBV3-1 (or the pseudogene TRBV3-2); weak D call: TRBD1 (5 bases). The CDR3 loop spans 20 amino acids. V was shortened by 1 base and J by 0 bases, with 22 bases between the two germline ends. From germline, CDR1 is LGHDT and CDR2 YNNKEL (reference sequence). CDR3 region: CASSQVLRTYRSNSGNTIYF. In DNA, the CDR3 is TGTGCCAGCAGCCAAGTTTTGCGTACATACAGGAGTAACTCTGGAAACACCATATATTTT.

The chain joins TRBV4-1 to TRBJ1-1, with 7 bases lining up with TRBD1. CDR3 length equals 15 residues. J lost 0 bases, V lost 4 bases, and 5 bases had no gene match. The germline V gene has CDR1 MGHRA and CDR2 YSYEKL. In DNA, the CDR3 is TGCGCCAGCAGCCTGAGGGACAGCTTGAACACTGAAGCTTTCTTT. This gives the protein CASSLRDSLNTEAFF.

This chain links TRBV16 with TRBJ1-1, with D hard to call. This CDR3 comprises 14 residues. The V and J ends lost 3 bases and 4 bases respectively, with 12 bases between them. Germline V gene lookup returns CDR1 KGHSY and CDR2 FQNENV. In DNA, the CDR3 is TGTGCCAGCAGCCAGCCAATGGAGCGCACTGAAGCTTTCTTT. Amino acids: CASSQPMERTEAFF.

This clone has only a few counts. The chain uses TRBV6-5 and TRBJ1-2; D gene unclear. In germline, CDR1 is MNHEY, CDR2 SVGAGI. V lost 6 bases and J lost 8, with 16 bases in between. The CDR3 is 13 residues long. The CDR3 sequence: CASRVHGEGGYTF. As DNA, the CDR3 is TGTGCCAGCAGGGTTCACGGGGAGGGCGGCTACACCTTC.

The rearrangement joins TRBV29-1 to TRBJ2-7; 14 positions agree with TRBD2. CDR1 and CDR2 from the germline V gene are SQVTM and ANQGSEA. Trimming cost V 6 bases and J 5 bases; bases outside gene matches: 15. CDR3 length: 17 residues. The DNA of the CDR3 is TGCAGCGTCGGTGGTCGCGGGACTAGCGGGAGCAACCACGAGCAGTACTTC. It translates to CSVGGRGTSGSNHEQYF.

The gene calls are TRBV5-4 and TRBJ2-4; TRBD2 matches at 8 bases. Unmatched junction bases numbered 4, after V lost 0 bases and J lost 8 bases. This CDR3 comprises 14 residues. The germline V gene has CDR1 SGHNT and CDR2 YYREEE (reference sequence). The CDR3 bases are TGTGCCAGCAGCTTGGAGCGGGAGTACGACATTCAGTACTTC. Translation: CASSLEREYDIQYF.

The chain couples TRBV7-2 to TRBJ2-7; 11 bases map to TRBD2. The trim removed 1 base at V and 4 bases at J, leaving 3 bases unmatched. The CDR3 consists of 15 residues. Germline CDR1 and CDR2: SGHTA and FQGNSA. CDR3 coding DNA: TGTGCCAGCAGCTTAGTACTAGCGGGAGTATACGAGCAGTACTTC. Translating gives CASSLVLAGVYEQYF.

The V gene is TRBV6-5, the J gene TRBJ2-7; D is possibly TRBD1 (5 bases). V lost 5 bases, J lost 3 bases, and 14 bases lay in between. This CDR3 has 14 residues. CDR1 and CDR2 (germline): MNHEY, SVGAGI. The CDR3 is CASSKNPTVYEQYF. For the CDR3, the DNA is TGTGCCAGCAGTAAAAACCCGACAGTCTACGAGCAGTACTTC.

The rearrangement links TRBV30 to TRBJ2-3; the D gene is possibly TRBD2 (5 bases). Per the germline V gene, CDR1 is GTSNPN and CDR2 is SVGIG (reference sequence). The CDR3 covers 12 residues. Trimming shortened V by 6 bases and J by 7 bases, and 14 bases separated the two germline ends. CDR3 protein: CACGDDGNTQYF. Here the CDR3 DNA reads TGTGCCTGCGGAGATGACGGGAATACGCAGTATTTT. Full variable domain (missing parts from reference TRBV30 and TRBJ2-3): SQTIHQWPATLVQPVGSPLSLECTVEGTSNPNLYWYRQAAGRGLQLLFYSVGIGQISSEVPQNLSASRPQDRQFILSSKKLLLSDSGFYLCACGDDGNTQYFGPGTRLTVL.

The rearrangement links TRBV10-3 to TRBJ1-3; 8 nucleotides agree with TRBD1. Germline V lookup: CDR1 ENHRY, CDR2 SYGVKD. After removal of 4 bases from V and 4 bases from J, the junction contained 3 bases not matched to a gene. The CDR3 totals 14 residues. The DNA of the CDR3 is TGTGCCATCAGTGGGACAGGGTACGGAAACACCATATATTTT. Its translation is CAISGTGYGNTIYF.

The rearrangement uses TRBV6-6 and TRBJ1-5; unclear D gene. Trimming left V 2 bases short and J 2 bases short, with 7 bases between. CDR1 is MNHNY and CDR2 is SVGAGI in the germline V gene (reference sequence). This CDR3 is built from 14 residues. CDR3 loop: CASSYAEGNQPQHF. In DNA, the CDR3 is TGTGCCAGCAGTTACGCAGAGGGCAATCAGCCCCAGCATTTT.